This T cell receptor beta chain was captured in a study of technical replicates of blood from a handful of donors. Libraries were prepared by immunoSEQ multiplex PCR; TCRdb keeps only in-frame clonotypes and omits some of them. The profile covers under 95,000 clones, with 85% to 95% appearing a single time and 0.2% to 0.3% taken by the ten largest. V lost 0 bases, J lost 8 bases, and 13 bases lay in between. CDR1 and CDR2 from the germline V gene are PRHDT and FYEKMQ (reference sequence). The CDR3 spans 14 residues. The sequence was obtained from a human donor in good health. V and J are TRBV13 and TRBJ1-2; D remains unclear. The sequenced sample was T cells isolated from PBMCs. The CDR3 here is CASSLGQLSKGYTF. The CDR3, as DNA: TGTGCCAGCAGCTTAGGACAGCTCTCAAAAGGCTACACCTTC.